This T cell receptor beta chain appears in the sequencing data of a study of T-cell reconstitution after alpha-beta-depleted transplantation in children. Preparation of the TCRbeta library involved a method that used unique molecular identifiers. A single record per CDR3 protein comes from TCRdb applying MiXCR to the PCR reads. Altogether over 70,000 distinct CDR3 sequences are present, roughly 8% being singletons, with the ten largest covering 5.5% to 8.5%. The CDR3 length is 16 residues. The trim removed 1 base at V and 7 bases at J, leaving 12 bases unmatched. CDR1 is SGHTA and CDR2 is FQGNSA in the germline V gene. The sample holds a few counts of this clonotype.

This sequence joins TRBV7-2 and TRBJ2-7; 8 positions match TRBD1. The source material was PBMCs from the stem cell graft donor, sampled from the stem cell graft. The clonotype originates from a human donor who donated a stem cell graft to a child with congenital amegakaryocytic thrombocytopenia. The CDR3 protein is CASSLVTSQGAREQYF. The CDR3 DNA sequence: TGTGCCAGCAGCTTAGTCACTTCCCAGGGGGCGCGGGAGCAGTACTTC.